What follows are 22 T cell receptor beta chains derived from one specimen sequenced in a study of blood T cell repertoires in COVID-19. Sequenced by immunoSEQ multiplex PCR; TCRdb stores in-frame clones only, minus some. The sample contains 200,000 or so clones, roughly nine tenths of which appear only once. Input material: PBMCs or T cells enriched from blood (not recorded which). These receptors were taken from a young woman in a cohort exposed to, infected with or recovered from COVID-19 (not recorded which).

The rearrangement links TRBV20-1 to TRBJ1-2, with TRBD1 matching 10 bases. The CDR3 is 11 residues long. Germline CDR1 is DFQATT and CDR2 is SNEGSKA (reference sequence). Unmatched junction bases numbered 5, after V lost 5 bases and J lost 11 bases. The CDR3 loop reads CSAWGQGMYTF. The CDR3 DNA reads TGCAGTGCTTGGGGACAGGGGATGTACACCTTC.

The chain employs TRBV27 and TRBJ1-2, with TRBD1 as a possible D gene (6 bases). V lost 6 bases, J lost 2 bases, and 7 bases lay in between. Looked up from germline, CDR1 is MNHEY and CDR2 is SMNVEV (reference sequence). CDR3 length: 12 residues. The CDR3 coding sequence is TGTGCCAGCAGCGGACAGAACTATGGCTACACCTTC. Residues: CASSGQNYGYTF.

This sequence joins TRBV19 and TRBJ2-1, with D unclear. The germline CDR1 and CDR2 sequences are LNHDA and SQIVND (reference sequence). The CDR3 is made up of 14 amino acids. V was cut by 2 bases and J by 5 bases, with 10 bases left in between. CDR3 protein: CASSILGYNNEQFF. The CDR3 DNA reads TGTGCCAGTAGTATATTGGGCTACAACAATGAGCAGTTCTTC.

The chain recombines TRBV5-5 with TRBJ1-4; D is perhaps TRBD1 (5 bases). Germline V gene lookup returns CDR1 SGHKS and CDR2 YYEKEE (reference sequence). This CDR3 comprises 16 residues. The V end lost 0 bases, the J end lost 0 bases, and 9 bases lay between the germline ends. The CDR3 region is CASSLDRSATNEKLFF. For the CDR3, the DNA is TGTGCCAGCAGCTTGGACAGGTCGGCAACTAATGAAAAACTGTTTTTT. Looking up the rest from reference TRBV5-5 and TRBJ1-4 gives the full variable domain: DAGVTQSPTHLIKTRGQQVTLRCSPISGHKSVSWYQQVLGQGPQFIFQYYEKEERGRGNFPDRFSARQFPNYSSELNVNALLLGDSALYLCASSLDRSATNEKLFFGSGTQLSVL.

This chain joins TRBV3-1 (or the pseudogene TRBV3-2) and TRBJ2-1; D possibly corresponds to TRBD2 (6 bases). V was clipped by 8 bases and J by 7 bases, with 15 bases between them. This CDR3 is built from 13 residues. The germline CDR1 and CDR2 sequences are LGHDT and YNNKEL (reference sequence). The CDR3 DNA sequence: TGTGCCAGCGGGGGGAGATGGAGTAATGAGCAGTTCTTC. It specifies CASGGRWSNEQFF.

The rearrangement joins TRBV19 to TRBJ2-7, with 7 nucleotides matching TRBD1. Germline V gene lookup returns CDR1 LNHDA and CDR2 SQIVND (reference sequence). V shed 6 bases, J shed 7 bases, and the junction held 15 bases outside the gene matches. The CDR3 is 15 residues long. This CDR3 reads CASSVGQAARSEQYF. CDR3 in DNA: TGTGCCAGTAGCGTCGGACAGGCGGCCCGCTCGGAGCAGTACTTC.

This rearrangement joins TRBV11-3 to TRBJ2-2; D is ambiguous. CDR3 length: 15 amino acids. The V end lost 1 base, the J end lost 1 base, and 7 bases lay between the germline ends. In germline, CDR1 is SGHNT, CDR2 YENEEA. The DNA of the CDR3 is TGTGCCAGCAGCTTAGGGGCCGAGAACACCGGGGAGCTGTTTTTT. Its protein product is CASSLGAENTGELFF.

The gene calls are TRBV2 and TRBJ2-7; either TRBD1 or TRBD2 may fit D (6 bases each). V was clipped by 6 bases and J by 2 bases, with 14 bases between them. Looked up from germline, CDR1 is SNHLY and CDR2 is FYNNEI. This CDR3 is built from 14 residues. CDR3 sequence reads: CASREQGGTYEQYF. Here the CDR3 DNA reads TGTGCCAGCAGGGAACAGGGAGGAACCTACGAGCAGTACTTC.

This chain links TRBV11-2 with TRBJ2-1; the D gene is possibly TRBD2 (6 bases). Germline assignment: CDR1 SGHAT and CDR2 FQNNGV. Trimming shortened V by 1 base and J by 5 bases, and 15 bases separated the two germline ends. CDR3 size: 16 residues. The CDR3 protein is CASSLAGGTGNNEQFF. In DNA form, the CDR3 reads TGTGCCAGCAGCTTAGCTGGGGGGACCGGGAACAATGAGCAGTTCTTC.

In this sample, this clone turned up once. The chain has TRBV29-1 and TRBJ1-1; TRBD1 might be the D (5 bases). From germline, CDR1 is SQVTM and CDR2 ANQGSEA. This CDR3 is 14 amino acids long. Trimming took off 8 bases at V and 3 bases at J, with 19 bases between the two ends. As DNA, the CDR3 is TGCAGCACCTTGGGGGGGGTATTGGACACTGAAGCTTTCTTT. It codes for CSTLGGVLDTEAFF.

The chain is built from TRBV29-1 and TRBJ2-3; a possible D gene is TRBD2 (5 bases). This CDR3 comprises 14 residues. In germline, CDR1 is SQVTM, CDR2 ANQGSEA. Trimming pared 7 bases from V and 2 bases from J, leaving 16 bases between. CDR3 DNA sequence: TGCAGCGCCCCCCTAGGAGGACCCACAGATACGCAGTATTTT. Protein product: CSAPLGGPTDTQYF.

The chain combines TRBV19 with TRBJ2-1; D perhaps matches TRBD2 (5 bases). The CDR3 is made up of 15 amino acids. Germline loops: CDR1 LNHDA, CDR2 SQIVND (reference sequence). Trimming removed 5 bases at V and 4 bases at J, with 15 bases between. CDR3 region: CASSVTRSYYNEQFF. The CDR3 bases are TGTGCCAGTAGTGTTACTAGAAGTTATTACAATGAGCAGTTCTTC.

The rearrangement uses TRBV28 and TRBJ1-1, with D tentatively TRBD1 (5 bases). The V end was cut by 7 bases, the J end by 1 base, with 13 bases between. CDR1 MDHEN and CDR2 SYDVKM come from the germline V gene. This CDR3 has 14 residues. CDR3 in amino acids: CASILQGANTEAFF. The CDR3 region has the DNA TGTGCCAGCATTCTCCAGGGTGCGAACACTGAAGCTTTCTTT.

The chain is built from TRBV19 and TRBJ2-2, with D tentatively TRBD1 (6 bases). This CDR3 region has 15 residues. Per the germline V gene, CDR1 is LNHDA and CDR2 is SQIVND (reference sequence). V lost 2 bases and J lost 0, with 7 bases in between. The CDR3 spells CASSIRGSNTGELFF. CDR3 DNA sequence: TGTGCCAGTAGTATAAGGGGGTCGAACACCGGGGAGCTGTTTTTT. The full variable domain, with the rest looked up from reference TRBV19 and TRBJ2-2, is DGGITQSPKYLFRKEGQNVTLSCEQNLNHDAMYWYRQDPGQGLRLIYYSQIVNDFQKGDIAEGYSVSREKKESFPLTVTSAQKNPTAFYLCASSIRGSNTGELFFGEGSRLTVL.

The chain carries TRBV18 and TRBJ1-5; TRBD1 agrees at 7 bases. The junction had 4 bases not matched to a gene; V was cut back by 3 bases and J by 2 bases. The CDR3 covers 15 residues. Looked up from germline, CDR1 is KGHSH and CDR2 is LQKENI. CDR3 sequence reads: CASSPDTGGNQPQHF. The CDR3 region has the DNA TGTGCCAGCTCACCGGATACAGGGGGCAATCAGCCCCAGCATTTT.

The chain couples TRBV7-4 to TRBJ1-1; a weak D match, TRBD1 (6 bases). This CDR3 is built from 15 residues. Looked up from germline, CDR1 is SGHVT and CDR2 is SQSDAQ. Deletions cut 9 bases from V and 1 base from J, with 18 bases between. The CDR3 nucleotides are TGTGCCAGAGAGACGGCAGGGGCACGGAACACTGAAGCTTTCTTT. This sequence encodes CARETAGARNTEAFF.

Only one count was recorded for this clone. One end of the junction is discordant with germline, which a read error may explain. This chain connects TRBV5-6 to TRBJ2-7; TRBD2 might be the D (7 bases). Germline CDR1 SGHDT, CDR2 YYEEEE. This CDR3 spans 15 amino acids. The CDR3 coding sequence is TGTGCCCGCAGCTTCCGGGGAGGGGGGGTCTACGAGCAGTACTTC. It codes for CARSFRGGGVYEQYF.

This clone has more than one count but fewer than ten. This rearrangement joins TRBV28 to TRBJ2-7; TRBD1 agrees at 10 bases. Germline CDR1 reads MDHEN; CDR2 reads SYDVKM. The CDR3 covers 16 residues. V was pared by 4 bases and J by 7 bases, with 13 bases of the junction left unmatched. CDR3 in amino acids: CASSSLAGTGVGEQYF. As DNA, the CDR3 is TGTGCCAGCAGTTCATTGGCGGGGACAGGGGTAGGTGAGCAGTACTTC.

Only a few counts were recorded for this clone. The rearrangement links TRBV4-1 to TRBJ1-3, with D hard to call. The CDR3 runs to 17 residues. Looked up from germline, CDR1 is MGHRA and CDR2 is YSYEKL. V lost 0 bases and J lost 0, with 12 bases in between. In DNA form, the CDR3 reads TGCGCCAGCAGCCAAGATCTTCGACATAACTCTGGAAACACCATATATTTT. Encoded protein: CASSQDLRHNSGNTIYF.

The chain carries TRBV5-4 and TRBJ2-7, with D possibly being TRBD2 (6 bases). Between the trimmed V and J ends, which lost 4 bases and 3 bases, there was a span of 20 bases. Germline V gene sequence: CDR1 SGHNT, CDR2 YYREEE (reference sequence). This CDR3 region has 16 residues. The CDR3, as DNA: TGTGCCAGCAGCCCAAAGTCAGGGACTGGACGCTACGAGCAGTACTTC. Amino acids: CASSPKSGTGRYEQYF.

The chain links TRBV2 to TRBJ1-3; D uncertain. The germline V and J ends were trimmed by 6 bases and 0 bases, with 6 bases remaining between them. Germline V CDR1 and CDR2: SNHLY, FYNNEI. This CDR3 spans 13 amino acids. This chain's CDR3 is CASRALSGNTIYF. The CDR3 DNA sequence: TGTGCCAGCAGGGCTCTCTCTGGAAACACCATATATTTT.

The chain recombines TRBV15 with TRBJ1-1; D ambiguous. The CDR3 extends over 13 amino acids. Germline V CDR1 and CDR2: LNHNV, YYDKDF (reference sequence). Deletions cut 6 bases from V and 4 bases from J, with 12 bases between. CDR3 nucleotides: TGTGCCACCAGGAAGGGAGGAGGCACTGAAGCTTTCTTT. It is translated as CATRKGGGTEAFF.